One sample yielded the 12 T cell receptor beta chains listed below, sequenced in a study of shared clonotypes between healthy human individuals. TCRdb's table, derived via immunoSEQ multiplex PCR, lists solely in-frame clones and lacks some. The repertoire holds a few million clones, with approximately 90% as singletons. The sample was naive CD4+ T cells sorted from blood. The subset: CD45RA+ positively selected. These receptors came from a man aged 18 to 29 in good health.

CDR3 DNA sequence: TGTGCCACGGGAGGGACAGTATCCTACGAGCAGTACTTC. This translates into CATGGTVSYEQYF. V gene TRBV28 combines with J gene TRBJ2-7; TRBD2 is a possible D gene (8 bases). Germline assignment: CDR1 MDHEN and CDR2 SYDVKM. V gave up 10 bases and J gave up 1 base, with 14 bases separating them. CDR3 length: 13 residues. The complete variable domain, with remaining parts taken from reference TRBV28 and TRBJ2-7, reads DVKVTQSSRYLVKRTGEKVFLECVQDMDHENMFWYRQDPGLGLRLIYFSYDVKMKEKGDIPEGYSVSREKKERFSLILESASTNQTSMYLCATGGTVSYEQYFGPGTRLTVT.

V gene TRBV21-1 combines with J gene TRBJ1-5. TRBV21-1 is classified as a pseudogene. The CDR3 has 17 residues. The CDR3 protein is CASSKWGARESNQPQHF. DNA of the CDR3: TGTGCCAGCAGCAAATGGGGAGCTAGGGAGAGCAATCAGCCCCAGCATTTT.

Regarding this clone: Other DNA variants within this sample encode the same CDR3. In DNA, the CDR3 is TGTGCCAGCAGTGGAGAGACAGGGGGCAATCAGCCCCAGCATTTT. Translated: CASSGETGGNQPQHF. The chain employs TRBV6-1 and TRBJ1-5, with TRBD1 matching 8 bases. With V trimmed by 4 bases and J by 2 bases, 4 bases remained unmatched. Per the germline V gene, CDR1 is MNHNS and CDR2 is SASEGT. CDR3 length: 15 residues.

The genes are TRBV5-1 and TRBJ2-7; 8 nucleotides line up with TRBD2. Germline V gene data show CDR1 as SGHRS and CDR2 as YFSETQ. This CDR3 has 16 amino acids. The J segment lost 3 bases and the V segment lost 4 bases, leaving 12 bases of the junction unmatched. CDR3 nucleotide sequence: TGCGCCAGCAGCCCGGGGGGGGTAGGCGACTTCTACGAGCAGTACTTC. This gives the protein CASSPGGVGDFYEQYF.

The chain recombines TRBV10-3 with TRBJ2-6; maybe TRBD1 (7 bases). The V gene lost 3 bases and the J gene lost 2 bases, with 20 bases spanning the gap. The length of the CDR3 is 19 residues. Germline values: CDR1 ENHRY, CDR2 SYGVKD. CDR3 region: CAISDFAEGRGTGANVLTF. The DNA for the CDR3 is TGTGCCATCAGTGACTTCGCGGAGGGCAGGGGGACTGGGGCCAACGTCCTGACTTTC.

This chain uses TRBV29-1 with TRBJ2-7; 9 bases map to TRBD1. Per germline, CDR1 SQVTM and CDR2 ANQGSEA. The CDR3 is made up of 12 amino acids. V lost 6 bases to trimming and J lost 7 bases; unmatched junction nucleotides: 7. CDR3 sequence: CSVRQGVSEQYF. CDR3 DNA sequence: TGCAGCGTAAGACAGGGGGTGAGTGAGCAGTACTTC.

The gene calls are TRBV5-6 and TRBJ2-3; TRBD2 aligns across 7 bases. CDR1 is SGHDT, CDR2 YYEEEE, per germline. V was clipped by 0 bases and J by 0 bases; unmatched bases: 4. The CDR3 covers 16 residues. The CDR3 spells CASSLDLAASTDTQYF. Written as DNA, the CDR3 is TGTGCCAGCAGCTTGGACCTAGCGGCTAGCACAGATACGCAGTATTTT.

This clone was seen only once. This sequence joins TRBV27 and TRBJ2-2; 9 bases agree with TRBD2. From germline, CDR1 is MNHEY and CDR2 SMNVEV (reference sequence). The V and J ends lost 8 bases and 8 bases, in that order; junction bases with no gene match: 12. The CDR3 has 15 residues. The CDR3 DNA is TGTGCCAGCCGAAAGACTAGCGGTACAAAAGGGGAGCTGTTTTTT. Residues: CASRKTSGTKGELFF.

This chain joins TRBV28 and TRBJ2-1; D is uncertain. Germline CDR1 MDHEN, CDR2 SYDVKM. The V end was cut by 11 bases, the J end by 1 base, with 12 bases between. The CDR3 runs to 13 residues. CDR3 nucleotide sequence: TGTGCCTCCCACGGGCAGTCCTACAATGAGCAGTTCTTC. This translates into CASHGQSYNEQFF.

The rearrangement joins TRBV18 to TRBJ2-7; D possibly corresponds to TRBD1 (5 bases). The CDR3 is 14 residues long. Germline V gives CDR1 KGHSH, CDR2 LQKENI. Trimming removed 6 bases from V and 2 bases from J, with 14 bases in between. CDR3 nucleotides: TGTGCCAGCTCGCATAGCAGGGATACCTACGAGCAGTACTTC. Protein product: CASSHSRDTYEQYF. The full variable domain, its missing parts supplied by reference TRBV18 and TRBJ2-7, is NAGVMQNPRHLVRRRGQEARLRCSPMKGHSHVYWYRQLPEEGLKFMVYLQKENIIDESGMPKERFSAEFPKEGPSILRIQQVVRGDSAAYFCASSHSRDTYEQYFGPGTRLTVT.

This clone was recorded only once. The chain joins TRBV10-2 to TRBJ2-1; TRBD2 is a possible D gene (5 bases). Trimming left V 7 bases short and J 8 bases short, with 9 bases between. Germline assignment: CDR1 WSHSY and CDR2 SAAADI. This CDR3 region has 11 residues. For the CDR3, the DNA is TGCGCCAGCACCGTGAGGGATGAGCAGTTCTTC. It translates to CASTVRDEQFF.

This chain joins TRBV6-5 and TRBJ2-7; D is unresolved. Trimming pared 8 bases from V and 2 bases from J, leaving 10 bases between. CDR3 length: 12 amino acids. Per the germline V gene, CDR1 is MNHEY and CDR2 is SVGAGI. CDR3 DNA sequence: TGTGCCAGCGGTGCTTTACCCTACGAGCAGTACTTC. Encoded protein: CASGALPYEQYF.